This T cell receptor (beta chain) was retrieved from a study of T cells in Graves' hyperthyroidism and ophthalmopathy. RNA transcripts were the template for amplifying TCR beta CDR3 regions. First-round RT-PCR of the TCR CDR3 relied on the HTBI primer set. Via MiXCR, TCRdb re-called the multiplex PCR reads, giving one row per CDR3 protein. The data show around 690,000 distinct CDR3 sequences, 20% seen once. Germline V lookup: CDR1 LNHDA, CDR2 SQIVND (reference sequence). V lost 9 bases and J lost 7; bases outside the gene matches: 14. The CDR3 totals 15 residues. This receptor was obtained from a man aged 25-40 years with Graves' ophthalmopathy. The specimen sequenced was blood. V and J are TRBV19 and TRBJ2-1, with TRBD2 identical over 8 bases. This CDR3 is CASNDPGLGQNEQFF. CDR3 coding DNA: TGTGCCAGCAACGACCCGGGACTAGGGCAGAATGAGCAGTTCTTC.